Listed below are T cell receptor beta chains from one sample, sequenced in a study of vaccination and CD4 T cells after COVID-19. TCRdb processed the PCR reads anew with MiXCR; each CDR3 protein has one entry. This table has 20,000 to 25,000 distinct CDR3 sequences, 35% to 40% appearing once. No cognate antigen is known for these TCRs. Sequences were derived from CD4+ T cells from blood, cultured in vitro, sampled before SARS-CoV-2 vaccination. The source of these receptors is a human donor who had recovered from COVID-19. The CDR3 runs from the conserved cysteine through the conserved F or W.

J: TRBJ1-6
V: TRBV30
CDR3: CAWKSSYNSPLHF

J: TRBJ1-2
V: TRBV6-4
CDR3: CASSDSTRPPYGYTF

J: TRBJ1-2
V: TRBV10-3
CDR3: CAISGQVLGYGYTF

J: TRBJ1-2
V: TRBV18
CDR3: CASSPTPTFYGYTF

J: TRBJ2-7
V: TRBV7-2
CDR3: CASSLDGGAQREQYF

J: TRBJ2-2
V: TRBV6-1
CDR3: CASSPGLSNTGELFF

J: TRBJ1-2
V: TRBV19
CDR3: CASSRRDAPNYGYTF

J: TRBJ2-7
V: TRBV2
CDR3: CARGQGGSYEQYF

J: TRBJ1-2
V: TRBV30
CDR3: CAWSFQGDGYTF

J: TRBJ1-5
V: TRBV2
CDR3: CASSGQLFQPQHF

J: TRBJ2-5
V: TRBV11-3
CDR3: CASSPVGSGETQYF

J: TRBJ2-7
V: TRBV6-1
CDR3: CASSERFYEQYF

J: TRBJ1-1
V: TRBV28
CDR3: CATRDPGTAPNTEAFF

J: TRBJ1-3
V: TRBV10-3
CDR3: CAISESFARYSGNTIYF

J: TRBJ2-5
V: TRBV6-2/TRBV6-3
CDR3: CASSRGDQYF

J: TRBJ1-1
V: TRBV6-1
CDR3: CASSLDRDAEAFF

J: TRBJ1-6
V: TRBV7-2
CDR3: CASSLGPDNSPLHF

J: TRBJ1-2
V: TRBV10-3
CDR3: CAISPGQKANYGYTF

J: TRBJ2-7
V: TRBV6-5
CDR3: CASSYADREAEQYF

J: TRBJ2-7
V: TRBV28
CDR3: CASSLSGTGVYEQYF

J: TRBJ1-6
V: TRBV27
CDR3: CASTMWTGDLSPLHF

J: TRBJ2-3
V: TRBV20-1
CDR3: CSARPPGTDTQYF

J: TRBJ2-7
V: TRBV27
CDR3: CASTVGPRETYEQYF

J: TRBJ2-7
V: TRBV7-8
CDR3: CASSLPSASEQYF

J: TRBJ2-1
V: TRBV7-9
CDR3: CASSLAAGGSGPYNEQFF

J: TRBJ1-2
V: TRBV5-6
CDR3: CASSLLGGDYGYTF

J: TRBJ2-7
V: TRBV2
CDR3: CASTSDSYEQYF

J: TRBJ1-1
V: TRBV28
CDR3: CASSPAGGREAFF

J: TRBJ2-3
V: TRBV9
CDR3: CASSVREGSSTDTQYF

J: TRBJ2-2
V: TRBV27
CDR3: CASSLGVTRQHLDTGELFF

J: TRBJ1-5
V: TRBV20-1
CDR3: CSAEQGAMGNQPQHF

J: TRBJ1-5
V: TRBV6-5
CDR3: CASSYSHDSNQPQHF

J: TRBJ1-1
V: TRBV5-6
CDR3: CASSLARAESTEAFF

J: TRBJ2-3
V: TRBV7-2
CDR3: CASSPGGPSTDTQYF

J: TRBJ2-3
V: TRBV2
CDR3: CASSEWGRNVDTQYF

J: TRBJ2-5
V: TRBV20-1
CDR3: CSARISGLTQYF

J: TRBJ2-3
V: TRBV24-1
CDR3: CATSEAQWADTQYF

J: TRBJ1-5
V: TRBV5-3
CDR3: CARSLRQREQPQHF

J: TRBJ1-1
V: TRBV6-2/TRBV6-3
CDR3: CASRDTGNTEAFF

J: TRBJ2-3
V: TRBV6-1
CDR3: CASSPRQDTQYF

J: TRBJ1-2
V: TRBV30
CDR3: CAWSRQSYGYTF

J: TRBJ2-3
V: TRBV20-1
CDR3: CSAKGGLAGSSSTDTQYF

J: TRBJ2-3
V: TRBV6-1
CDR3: CASSEAKGALAQYF

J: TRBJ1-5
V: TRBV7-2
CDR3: CASSLGGGGQPQHF

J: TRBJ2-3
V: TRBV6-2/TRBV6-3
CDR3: CASSTGTGADTQYF

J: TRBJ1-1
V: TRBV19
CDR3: CASSINPGTNTEAFF

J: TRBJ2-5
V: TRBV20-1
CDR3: CSARDARRETQYF

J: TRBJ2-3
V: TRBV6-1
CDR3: CASTEAGLDTQYF

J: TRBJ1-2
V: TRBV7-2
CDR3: CASSPGGALGYTF

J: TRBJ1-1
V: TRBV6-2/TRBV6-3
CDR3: CASSYQGANTEAFF

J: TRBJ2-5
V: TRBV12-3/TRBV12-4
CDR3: CASRATAQETQYF

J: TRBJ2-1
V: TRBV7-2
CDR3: CASSLAGSSYNEQFF

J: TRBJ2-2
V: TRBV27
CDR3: CASSLSRTAGYTGELFF

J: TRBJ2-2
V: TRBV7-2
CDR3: CASSLGPSGNTGELFF

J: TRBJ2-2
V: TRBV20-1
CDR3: CSARAQLGRFHTGELFF